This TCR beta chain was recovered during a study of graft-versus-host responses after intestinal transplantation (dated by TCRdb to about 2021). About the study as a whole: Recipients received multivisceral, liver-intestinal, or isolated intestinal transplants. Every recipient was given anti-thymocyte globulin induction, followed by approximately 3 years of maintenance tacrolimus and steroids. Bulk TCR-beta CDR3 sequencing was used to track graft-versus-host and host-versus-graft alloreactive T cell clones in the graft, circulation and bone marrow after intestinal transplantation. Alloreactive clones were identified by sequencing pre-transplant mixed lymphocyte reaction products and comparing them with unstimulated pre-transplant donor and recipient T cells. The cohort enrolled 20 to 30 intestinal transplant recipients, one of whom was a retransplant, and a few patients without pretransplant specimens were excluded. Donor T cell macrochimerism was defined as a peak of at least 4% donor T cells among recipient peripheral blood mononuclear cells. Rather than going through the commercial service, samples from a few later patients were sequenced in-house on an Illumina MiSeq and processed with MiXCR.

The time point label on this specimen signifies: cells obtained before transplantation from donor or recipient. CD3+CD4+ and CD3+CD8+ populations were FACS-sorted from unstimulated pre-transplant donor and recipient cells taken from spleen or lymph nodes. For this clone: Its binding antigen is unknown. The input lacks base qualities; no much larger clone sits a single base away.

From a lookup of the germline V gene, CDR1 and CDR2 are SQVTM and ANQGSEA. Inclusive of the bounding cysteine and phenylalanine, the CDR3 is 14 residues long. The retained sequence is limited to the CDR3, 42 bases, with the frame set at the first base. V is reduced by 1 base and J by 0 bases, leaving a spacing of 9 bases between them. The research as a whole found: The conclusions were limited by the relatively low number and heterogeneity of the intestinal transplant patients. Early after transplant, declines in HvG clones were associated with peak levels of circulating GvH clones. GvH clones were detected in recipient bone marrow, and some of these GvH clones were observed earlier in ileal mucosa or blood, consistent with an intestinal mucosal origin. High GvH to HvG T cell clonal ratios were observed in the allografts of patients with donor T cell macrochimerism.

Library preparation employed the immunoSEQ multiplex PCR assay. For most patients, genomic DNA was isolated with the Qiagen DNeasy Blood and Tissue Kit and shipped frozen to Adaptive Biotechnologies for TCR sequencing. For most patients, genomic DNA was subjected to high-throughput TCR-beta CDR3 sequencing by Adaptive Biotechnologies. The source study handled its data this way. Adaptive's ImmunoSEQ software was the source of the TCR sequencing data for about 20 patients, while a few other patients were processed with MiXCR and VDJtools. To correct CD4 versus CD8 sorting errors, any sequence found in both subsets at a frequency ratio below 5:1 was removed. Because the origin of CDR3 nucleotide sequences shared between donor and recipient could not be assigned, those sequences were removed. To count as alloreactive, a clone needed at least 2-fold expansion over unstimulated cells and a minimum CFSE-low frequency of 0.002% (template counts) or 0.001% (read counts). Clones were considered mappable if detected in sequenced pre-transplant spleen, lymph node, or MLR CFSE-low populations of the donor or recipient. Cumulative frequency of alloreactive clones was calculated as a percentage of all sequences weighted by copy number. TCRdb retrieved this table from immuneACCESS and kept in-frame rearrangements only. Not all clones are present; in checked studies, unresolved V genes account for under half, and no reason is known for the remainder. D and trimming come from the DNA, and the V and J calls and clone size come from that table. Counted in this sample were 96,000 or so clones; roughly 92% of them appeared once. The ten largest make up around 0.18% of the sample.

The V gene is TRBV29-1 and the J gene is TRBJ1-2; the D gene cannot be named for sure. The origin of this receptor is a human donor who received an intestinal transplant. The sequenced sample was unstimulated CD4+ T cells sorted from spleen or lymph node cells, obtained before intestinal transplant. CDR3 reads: CSVEGRLSNYGYTF. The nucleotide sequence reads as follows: TGCAGCGTTGAAGGCAGGCTTTCTAACTATGGCTACACCTTC.